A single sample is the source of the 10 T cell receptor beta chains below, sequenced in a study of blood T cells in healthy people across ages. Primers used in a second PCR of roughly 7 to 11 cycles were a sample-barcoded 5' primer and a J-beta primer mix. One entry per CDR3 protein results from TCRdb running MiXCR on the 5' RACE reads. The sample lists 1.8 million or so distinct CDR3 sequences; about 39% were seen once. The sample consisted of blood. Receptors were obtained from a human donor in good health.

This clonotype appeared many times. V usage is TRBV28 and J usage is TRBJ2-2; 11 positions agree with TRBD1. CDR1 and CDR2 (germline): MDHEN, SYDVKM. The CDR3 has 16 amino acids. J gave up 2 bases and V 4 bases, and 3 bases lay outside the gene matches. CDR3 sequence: CASSSGTGGNTGELFF. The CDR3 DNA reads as TGTGCCAGCAGTTCCGGGACAGGGGGTAACACCGGGGAGCTGTTTTTT.

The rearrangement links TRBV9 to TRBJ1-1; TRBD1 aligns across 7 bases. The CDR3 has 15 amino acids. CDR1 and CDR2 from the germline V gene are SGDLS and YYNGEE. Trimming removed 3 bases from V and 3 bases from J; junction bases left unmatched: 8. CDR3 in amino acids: CASSANRGGDTEAFF. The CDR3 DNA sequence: TGTGCCAGCAGCGCAAACAGGGGAGGGGACACTGAAGCTTTCTTT.

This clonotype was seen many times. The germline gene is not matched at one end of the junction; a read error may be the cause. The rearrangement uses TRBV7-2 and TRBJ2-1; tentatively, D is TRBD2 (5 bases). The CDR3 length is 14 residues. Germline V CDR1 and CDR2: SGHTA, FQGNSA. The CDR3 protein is CASSPRGSYNEQFF. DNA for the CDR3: TGCGCCAGCAGCCCCCGGGGATCCTACAATGAGCAGTTCTTC.

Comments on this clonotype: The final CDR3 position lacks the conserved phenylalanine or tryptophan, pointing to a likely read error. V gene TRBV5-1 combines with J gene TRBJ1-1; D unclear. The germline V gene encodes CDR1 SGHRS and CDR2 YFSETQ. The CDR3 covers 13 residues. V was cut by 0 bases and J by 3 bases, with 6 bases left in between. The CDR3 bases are TGCGCCAGCAGCTTGGGCGGGGACACTGAAGCTTTCTTG. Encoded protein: CASSLGGDTEAFL.

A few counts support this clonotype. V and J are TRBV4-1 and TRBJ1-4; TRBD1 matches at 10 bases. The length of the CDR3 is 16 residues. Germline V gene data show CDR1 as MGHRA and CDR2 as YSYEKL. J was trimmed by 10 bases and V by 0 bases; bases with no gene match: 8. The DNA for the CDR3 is TGCGCCAGCAGCCAAGATCGCGGGACAGGGGATGGAAAACTGTTTTTT. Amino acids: CASSQDRGTGDGKLFF.

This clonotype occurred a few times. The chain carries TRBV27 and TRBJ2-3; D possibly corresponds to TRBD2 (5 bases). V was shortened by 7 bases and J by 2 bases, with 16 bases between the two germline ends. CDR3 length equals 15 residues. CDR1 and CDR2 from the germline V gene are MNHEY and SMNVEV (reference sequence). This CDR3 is CASTPSGLLTDTQYF. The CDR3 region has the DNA TGTGCCAGCACCCCGAGCGGACTTCTCACAGATACGCAGTATTTT.

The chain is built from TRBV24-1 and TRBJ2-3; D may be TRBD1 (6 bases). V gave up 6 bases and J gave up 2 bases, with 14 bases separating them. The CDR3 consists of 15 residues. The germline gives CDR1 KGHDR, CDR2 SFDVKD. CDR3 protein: CATSPGDRITDTQYF. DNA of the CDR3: TGTGCCACCAGTCCAGGGGACCGTATCACAGATACGCAGTATTTT.

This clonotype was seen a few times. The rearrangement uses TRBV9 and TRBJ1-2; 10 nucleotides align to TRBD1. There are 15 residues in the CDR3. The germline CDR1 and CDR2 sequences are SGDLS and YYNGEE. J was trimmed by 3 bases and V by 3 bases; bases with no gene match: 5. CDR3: CASSAEDRGDYGYTF. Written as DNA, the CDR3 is TGTGCCAGCAGCGCAGAGGACAGGGGGGACTATGGCTACACCTTC.

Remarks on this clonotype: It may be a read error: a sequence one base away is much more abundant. CDR3 sequence (DNA): TGTGCCAGCAGTAAAGGGGGTCGTATGGGTGAGCAGTACTTC. Protein sequence: CASSKGGRMGEQYF. This chain connects TRBV6-2 or TRBV6-3 to TRBJ2-4, with D possibly TRBD1 on 6 matching bases. V dropped 5 bases and J dropped 13 bases, with 21 bases sitting between them. From germline, CDR1 is MNHEY and CDR2 SVGEGT. The CDR3 is made up of 14 amino acids.

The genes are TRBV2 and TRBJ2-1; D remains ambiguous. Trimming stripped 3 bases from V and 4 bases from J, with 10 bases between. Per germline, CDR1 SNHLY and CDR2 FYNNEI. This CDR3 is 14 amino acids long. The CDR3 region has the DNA TGTGCCAGCAGTGATAACCTTGGATACAATGAGCAGTTCTTC. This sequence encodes CASSDNLGYNEQFF.